This TCR beta chain appears in the sequencing data of a study of cytomegalovirus exposure and HLA in healthy donors. Both 60 Vbeta primers and 13 Jbeta primers went into the PCR. Profiling relied on immunoSEQ multiplex PCR, and the TCRdb table lists in-frame clones only, not all of them. The table has 150,000 to 200,000 clones, 75% to 90% seen once. V was clipped by 6 bases and J by 4 bases; unmatched bases: 8. The CDR3 sequence is 15 residues long. Per the germline V gene, CDR1 is MNHEY and CDR2 is SVGAGI. The receptor was isolated from a man aged 50 to 59 in good health and CMV-seronegative. The sequenced sample consisted of PBMCs. This chain connects TRBV6-5 to TRBJ1-5, with 8 bases identical to TRBD1. The CDR3 DNA follows: TGTGCCAGCAGGAGGACAGGGCGAACAAATCAGCCCCAGCATTTT. Translation: CASRRTGRTNQPQHF.